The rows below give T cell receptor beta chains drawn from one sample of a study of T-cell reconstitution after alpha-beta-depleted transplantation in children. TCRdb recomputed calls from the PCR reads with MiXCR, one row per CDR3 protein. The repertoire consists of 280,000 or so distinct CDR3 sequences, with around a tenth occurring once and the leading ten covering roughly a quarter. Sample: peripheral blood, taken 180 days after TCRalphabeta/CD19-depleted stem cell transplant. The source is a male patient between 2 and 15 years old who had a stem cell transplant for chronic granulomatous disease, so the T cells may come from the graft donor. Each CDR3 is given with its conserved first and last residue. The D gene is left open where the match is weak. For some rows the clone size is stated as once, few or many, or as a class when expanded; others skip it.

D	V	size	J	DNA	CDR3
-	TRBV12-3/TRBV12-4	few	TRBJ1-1	TGTGCCAGCAGTTTCGGTCGGGTGGGGGGACCTGAAGCTTTCTTT	CASSFGRVGGPEAFF
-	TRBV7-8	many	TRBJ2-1	TGTGCCAGCAGCTTAATGAATGAGCAGTTCTTC	CASSLMNEQFF
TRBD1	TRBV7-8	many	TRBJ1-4	TGTGCCAGCAGCTTGACAGGGGGCTTTAGTGAAAAACTGTTTTTT	CASSLTGGFSEKLFF
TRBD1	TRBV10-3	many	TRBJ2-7	TGTGCCATCAGCGACAGGGGTCCCTACGAGCAGTACTTC	CAISDRGPYEQYF
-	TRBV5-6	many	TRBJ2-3	TGTGCCAGCAGCTTGTACGCGGAGACAGATACGCAGTATTTT	CASSLYAETDTQYF
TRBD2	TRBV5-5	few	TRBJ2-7	TGTGCCAGCAGCTTAGATTCTAGCGGGGGCTGGGACGAGCAGTACTTC	CASSLDSSGGWDEQYF
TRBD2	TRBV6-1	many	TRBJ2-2	TGTGCCAGCAGCGGGACTAGCGTACTCACCGGGGAGCTGTTTTTT	CASSGTSVLTGELFF
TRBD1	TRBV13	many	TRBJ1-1	TGTGCCAGCAGCGCCAGGGGGCTAGGGAACACTGAAGCTTTCTTT	CASSARGLGNTEAFF
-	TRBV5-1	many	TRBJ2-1	TGCGCCAGCAGCTTGGGGGGGCCGAGCTCCTACAATGAGCAGTTCTTC	CASSLGGPSSYNEQFF
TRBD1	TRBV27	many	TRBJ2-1	TGTGCCAGCAGTTTCGGCAGGGGGCTCTACAATGAGCAGTTCTTC	CASSFGRGLYNEQFF
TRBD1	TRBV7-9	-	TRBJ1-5	TGTGCCAGCAGCCCCAAGGAAAAGACAGGGGGGAATCAGCCCCAGCATTTT	CASSPKEKTGGNQPQHF
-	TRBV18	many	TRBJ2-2	TGTGCCAGCTCTGAGGTATTTCCCGCCGGGGAGCTGTTTTTT	CASSEVFPAGELFF
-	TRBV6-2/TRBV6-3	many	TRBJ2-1	TGTGCCAGCAGAAAGACCGATGAGCAGTTCTTC	CASRKTDEQFF
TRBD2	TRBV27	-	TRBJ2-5	TGTGCCAGCAGAACTAGCGGGAGTTTGCGGGAGACCCAGTACTTC	CASRTSGSLRETQYF
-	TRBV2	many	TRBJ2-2	TGTGCCAGCAGTGAAGCGCTACAGGGCGACACCGGGGAGCTGTTTTTT	CASSEALQGDTGELFF
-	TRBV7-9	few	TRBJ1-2	TGTGCCAGCAGCTTAGTTATAAGCGGGAAGTTTGGCTACACCTTC	CASSLVISGKFGYTF
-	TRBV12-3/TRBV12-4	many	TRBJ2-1	TGTGCCAGCACCCAAAGACTTCCCGGTTACAATGAGCAGTTCTTC	CASTQRLPGYNEQFF
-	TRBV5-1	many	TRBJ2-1	TGCGCCAGCAGCTTGGGGTGGGGAACCTACAATGAGCAGTTCTTC	CASSLGWGTYNEQFF
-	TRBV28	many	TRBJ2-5	TGTGCCAGCAGTTTGGAGGGGACACAAGAGACCCAGTACTTC	CASSLEGTQETQYF
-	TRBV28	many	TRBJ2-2	TGTGCCAGCAGTTTAATACCTAGGGGCACCGGGGAGCTGTTTTTT	CASSLIPRGTGELFF
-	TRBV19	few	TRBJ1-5	TGTGCCAGTAGTATTAGGGGGGACGCTTTGGGCAATCAGCCCCAGCATTTT	CASSIRGDALGNQPQHF
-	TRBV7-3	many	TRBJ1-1	TGTGCCAGCAGCTACTCCATGAACACTGAAGCTTTCTTT	CASSYSMNTEAFF
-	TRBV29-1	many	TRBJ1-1	TGCAGCGTCGCGCCCGTCGCGGGCGGGACTGAAGCTTTCTTT	CSVAPVAGGTEAFF
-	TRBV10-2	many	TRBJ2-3	TGCGCCAGCAGTGAACAGGGTTGGCCCACAGATACGCAGTATTTT	CASSEQGWPTDTQYF
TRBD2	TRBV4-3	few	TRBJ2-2	TGCGCCAGCAGCCAAGGCGGGGGAGTCACCGGGGAGCTGTTTTTT	CASSQGGGVTGELFF
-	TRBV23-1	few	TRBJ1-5	TGCGCCAGCAGTCTGGTCTCTGCTCAGCCCCAGCATTTT	CASSLVSAQPQHF
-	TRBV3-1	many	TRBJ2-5	TGTGCCAGCAGCCAAGACACACAAGAGACCCAGTACTTC	CASSQDTQETQYF
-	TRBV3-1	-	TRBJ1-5	TGTGCCAGCAGCCAAGTAGGGGACAATCAGCCCCAGCATTTT	CASSQVGDNQPQHF
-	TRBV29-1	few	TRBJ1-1	TGCAGCGTCTCAGTTGATGGGTTTCACACTGAAGCTTTCTTT	CSVSVDGFHTEAFF
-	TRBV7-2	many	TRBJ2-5	TGTGCCAGCAGCTTCCGCGGGGGCGGGCGGGACCAGTACTTC	CASSFRGGGRDQYF
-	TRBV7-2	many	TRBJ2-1	TGTGCCAGCAGCTCAAGGGGTGAGCAGTTCTTC	CASSSRGEQFF
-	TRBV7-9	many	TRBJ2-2	TGTGCCAGCAGCTTACGGGACTCACCCACCGGGGAGCTGTTTTTT	CASSLRDSPTGELFF
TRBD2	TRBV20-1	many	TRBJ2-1	TGCAGTGCCCTAGTAGCGGGGGGGCCTAACAATGAGCAGTTCTTC	CSALVAGGPNNEQFF
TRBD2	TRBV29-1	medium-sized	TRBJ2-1	TGCAGCGTTGAACCGGGGACTAGCGGGAGAGAGTCTTACAATGAGCAGTTCTTC	CSVEPGTSGRESYNEQFF
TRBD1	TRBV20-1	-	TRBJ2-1	TGCAGTGCTAGAGATCCCGGCTCGACAGGGGGAAATGAGCAGTTCTTC	CSARDPGSTGGNEQFF
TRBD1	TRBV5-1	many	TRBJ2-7	TGCGCCAGCAGCTTGGAGGCAGGGGGACACTACGAGCAGTACTTC	CASSLEAGGHYEQYF
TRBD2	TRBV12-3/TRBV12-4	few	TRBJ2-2	TGTGCCAGCAGTTTTGGTCCGAAGACTAGCGAGAACACCGGGGAGCTGTTTTTT	CASSFGPKTSENTGELFF
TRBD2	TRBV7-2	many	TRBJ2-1	TGTGCCAGCAGCTTAGAGGGAGGGGTCTCCTACAATGAGCAGTTCTTC	CASSLEGGVSYNEQFF
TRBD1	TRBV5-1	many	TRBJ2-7	TGCGCCAGCAGCTGGGGTTCCGGGACAGGGCCTATTTCCTACGAGCAGTACTTC	CASSWGSGTGPISYEQYF
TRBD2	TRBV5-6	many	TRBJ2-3	TGTGCCAGCAGCTTGGTTGTGGGAGGGAGCACAGATACGCAGTATTTT	CASSLVVGGSTDTQYF
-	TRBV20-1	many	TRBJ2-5	TGCAGTGCCGCCAATGTGGACGGCGGCCTACGGGAGACCCAGTACTTC	CSAANVDGGLRETQYF
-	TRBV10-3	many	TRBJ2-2	TGTGCCATCAAGGGGACGAACACCGGGGAGCTGTTTTTT	CAIKGTNTGELFF
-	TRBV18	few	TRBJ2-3	TGTGCCAGCTCACCATTAGAGACGGGGCTGATCACAGATACGCAGTATTTT	CASSPLETGLITDTQYF
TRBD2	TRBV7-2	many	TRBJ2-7	TGTGCCAGCAGCTTATCCGAGCTAGCGGGGGTGTACGAGCAGTACTTC	CASSLSELAGVYEQYF
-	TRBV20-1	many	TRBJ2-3	TGCAGTGCCCCGGTGCACAGCACAGATACGCAGTATTTT	CSAPVHSTDTQYF
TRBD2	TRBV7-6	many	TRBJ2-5	TGTGCCAGCAGCTTAGCCGGCGGGGGGGGAAATTATTGGACCCAGTACTTC	CASSLAGGGGNYWTQYF
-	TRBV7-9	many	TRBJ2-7	TGTGCCAGCAGTCTTGGCTGGGGTACCTTCTCCTACGAGCAGTACTTC	CASSLGWGTFSYEQYF
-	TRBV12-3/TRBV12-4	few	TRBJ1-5	TGTGCCAGCAGGCCAACGACAGCTAGCAATCAGCCCCAGCATTTT	CASRPTTASNQPQHF
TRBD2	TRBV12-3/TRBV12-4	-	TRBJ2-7	TGTGCCAGCAGTTTAGCAAGGACTCCGGGACTAGGGAGCTCCTACGAGCAGTACTTC	CASSLARTPGLGSSYEQYF
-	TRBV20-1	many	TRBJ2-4	TGCAGTGCTAGTTCCTACCTAGCCAAAAACATTCAGTACTTC	CSASSYLAKNIQYF
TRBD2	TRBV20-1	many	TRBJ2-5	TGCAGTGCCCATCGCGTCGGGAGGGCTCAAGAGACCCAGTACTTC	CSAHRVGRAQETQYF
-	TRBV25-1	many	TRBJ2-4	TGTGCCAGCAGTGAATTCGCTAAAAACATTCAGTACTTC	CASSEFAKNIQYF
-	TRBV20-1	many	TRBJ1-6	TGCAGTGCTAGTTTCCTTACGGAGACTTCACCCCTCCACTTT	CSASFLTETSPLHF
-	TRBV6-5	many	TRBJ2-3	TGTGCCAGCAGTTCCGGACAGATGGGCCTTTTTTTAGCACGGGATACGCAGTATTTT	CASSSGQMGLFLARDTQYF
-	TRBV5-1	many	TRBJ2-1	TGCGCCAGCACCCAAATTTCAGGGTCCTACAATGAGCAGTTCTTC	CASTQISGSYNEQFF